This TCR beta chain was observed in a study of blood T cell repertoires in COVID-19. On the study more broadly: The samples span acute and convalescent COVID-19 from the United States, Italy and Spain. T cells, B-cell-depleted T cells, or PBMCs supplied cDNA or gDNA.

Produced via immunoSEQ multiplex PCR; TCRdb's table is partial and in-frame only. The sample holds about 200,000 clones, approximately 86% seen once. Participants spanned ages about 18 to 95 years and resided in 20 to 30 US areas. The study assigned cohorts using participant-reported clinical history. The table lists this clone with a count of one. This clonotype was obtained from a woman aged 40 to 50 with acute COVID-19. Sequences were obtained from PBMCs or T cells enriched from blood (not recorded which).

CDR3 bases: TGTGCCAGCAGTTACATCAGCGGGGAGGGAGGGAATGAGCAGTTCTTC. The encoded protein is CASSYISGEGGNEQFF. The chain uses TRBV7-6 and TRBJ2-1; 7 bases fit TRBD2. The CDR3 spans 16 residues. V shed 6 bases and J 7 bases; nucleotides not matched to a gene: 15. Germline CDR1 is SGHVS and CDR2 is FNYEAQ.